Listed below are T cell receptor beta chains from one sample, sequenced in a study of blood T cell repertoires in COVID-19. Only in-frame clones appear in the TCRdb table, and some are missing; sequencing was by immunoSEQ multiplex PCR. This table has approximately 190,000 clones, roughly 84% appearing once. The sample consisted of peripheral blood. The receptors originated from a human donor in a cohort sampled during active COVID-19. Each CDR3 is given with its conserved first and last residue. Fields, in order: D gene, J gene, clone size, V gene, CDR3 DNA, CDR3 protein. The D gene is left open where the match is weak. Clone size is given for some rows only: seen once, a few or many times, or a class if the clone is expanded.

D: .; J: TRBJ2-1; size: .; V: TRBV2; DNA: TGTGCCAGCAGTGAGGACAACGGACGCCATTTCTTC; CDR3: CASSEDNGRHFF
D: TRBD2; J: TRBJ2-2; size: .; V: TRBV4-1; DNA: TGCGCCAGCAGCCAGAAGGGACTAGCGGGGGGGAACACCGGGGAGCTGTTTTTT; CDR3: CASSQKGLAGGNTGELFF
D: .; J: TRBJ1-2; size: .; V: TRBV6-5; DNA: TGTGCCAGCAGTATGAACAGGGTTTTTGGCTACACCTTC; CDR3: CASSMNRVFGYTF
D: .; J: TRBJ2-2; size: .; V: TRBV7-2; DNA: TGTGCCAGCAGCCCCCGACTCTATTCGAACACCGGGGAGCTGTTTTTT; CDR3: CASSPRLYSNTGELFF
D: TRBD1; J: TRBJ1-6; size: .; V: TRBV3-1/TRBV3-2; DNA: TGTGCCAGCAGCACGACAGGGGGTAGGTCACCCCTCCACTTT; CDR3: CASSTTGGRSPLHF
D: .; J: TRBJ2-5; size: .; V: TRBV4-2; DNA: TGTGCCAGCAGCCAAGGTATAAAAGCGGACCCATCAATAGAAGAGACCCAGTACTTC; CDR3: CASSQGIKADPSIEETQYF
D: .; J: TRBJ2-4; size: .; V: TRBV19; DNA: TGTGCCAGTCAAAAAGACAGGCTAACCAAAAACATTCAGTACTTC; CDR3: CASQKDRLTKNIQYF
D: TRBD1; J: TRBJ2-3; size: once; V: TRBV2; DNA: TGTGCCAGCAGGTCTTCAGGGGGCGCAGATACGCAGTATTTT; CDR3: CASRSSGGADTQYF
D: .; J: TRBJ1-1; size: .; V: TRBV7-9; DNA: TGTGCCAGCAGGTCCGGGACACCGAACACTGAAGCTTTCTTT; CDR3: CASRSGTPNTEAFF
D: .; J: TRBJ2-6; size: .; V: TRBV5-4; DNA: TGTGCCAGCAGCATCGAGGACAGTTTCTCTGGGGCCAACGTCCTGACTTTC; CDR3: CASSIEDSFSGANVLTF
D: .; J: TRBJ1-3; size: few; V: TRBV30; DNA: TGTGCCTGGGATCACGGCTCTGGAAACACCATATATTTT; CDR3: CAWDHGSGNTIYF
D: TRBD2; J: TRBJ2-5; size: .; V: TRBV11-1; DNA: TGTGCCAGCAGCTTAGTGCGGCGGGGGGGCCCGGAGACCCAGTACTTC; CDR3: CASSLVRRGGPETQYF
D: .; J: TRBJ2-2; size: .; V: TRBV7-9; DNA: TGTGCCATGCCGGGGGGCCAGGGCGACACCGGGGAGCTGTTTTTT; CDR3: CAMPGGQGDTGELFF
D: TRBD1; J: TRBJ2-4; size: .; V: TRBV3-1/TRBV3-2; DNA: TGTGCCAGCAGCCTTACAGGGGACATTCAGTACTTC; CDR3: CASSLTGDIQYF
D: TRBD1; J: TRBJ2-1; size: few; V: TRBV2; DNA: TGTGCCAGCAGTGACGGGACAGGGGTTGTCAATGAGCAGTTCTTC; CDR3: CASSDGTGVVNEQFF
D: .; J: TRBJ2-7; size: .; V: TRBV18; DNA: TGTGCCAGCTCACCTGTCCAGGTCTCCGAGCAGTACTTC; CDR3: CASSPVQVSEQYF
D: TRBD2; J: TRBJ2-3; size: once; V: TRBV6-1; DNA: TGTGCCAGCAGTGAAGCCGGGGGGGCTGGAGATACGCAGTATTTT; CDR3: CASSEAGGAGDTQYF
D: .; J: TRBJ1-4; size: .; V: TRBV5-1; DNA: TGCGCCAGCAGCGGCCAAATGTACAGCCCTAATGAAAAACTGTTTTTT; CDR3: CASSGQMYSPNEKLFF
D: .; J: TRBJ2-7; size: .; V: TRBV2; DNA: TGTGCCAGCAGTGTCGATCCGCCTAGGAAGTACTTC; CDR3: CASSVDPPRKYF
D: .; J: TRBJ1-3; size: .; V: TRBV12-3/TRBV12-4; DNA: TGTGCCAGCCTAACAGGGATTGGAAACACCATATATTTT; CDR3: CASLTGIGNTIYF
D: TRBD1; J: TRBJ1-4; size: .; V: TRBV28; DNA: TGTGCCAGCATCGGGACAGCTAATGAAAAACTGTTTTTT; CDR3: CASIGTANEKLFF
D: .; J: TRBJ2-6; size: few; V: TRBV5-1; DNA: TGCGCCAGCAGCTTGGCCGTCGTATCTGGGGCCAACGTCCTGACTTTC; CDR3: CASSLAVVSGANVLTF
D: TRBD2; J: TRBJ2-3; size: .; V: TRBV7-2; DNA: TGTGCCAGCAGCTTAGGGCTGGGAGCGGGAACAGATACGCAGTATTTT; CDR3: CASSLGLGAGTDTQYF
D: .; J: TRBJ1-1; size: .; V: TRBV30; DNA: TGTGCCTGGGCCCCGAGTTTGATTATGAACACTGAAGCTTTCTTT; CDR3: CAWAPSLIMNTEAFF
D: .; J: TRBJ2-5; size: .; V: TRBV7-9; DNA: TGTGCCAGCAGCAAACCCAACAGGCCTGAAGAGACCCAGTACTTC; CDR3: CASSKPNRPEETQYF
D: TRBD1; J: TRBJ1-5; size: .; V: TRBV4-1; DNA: TGCGCCAGCAGCCAAGATGGACAGGGGAGCAATCAGCCCCAGCATTTT; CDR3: CASSQDGQGSNQPQHF
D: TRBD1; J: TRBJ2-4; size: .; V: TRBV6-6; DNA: TGTGCCAGCAGTTCCTCCGGGACAGGGGGAAACATTCAGTACTTC; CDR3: CASSSSGTGGNIQYF
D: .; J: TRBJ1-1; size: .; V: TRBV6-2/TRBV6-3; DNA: TGTGCCAGCAGTCGCGGGTCGAATGGAGACAAAGCTTTCTTT; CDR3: CASSRGSNGDKAFF
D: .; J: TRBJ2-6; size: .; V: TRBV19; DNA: TGTGCCAGTGTACAGGAACCCAACGTCCTGACTTTC; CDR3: CASVQEPNVLTF
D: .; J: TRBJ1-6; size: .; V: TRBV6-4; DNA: TGTGCCAGAGACATTCGACAGAGAAAAAATTCACCCCTCCACTTT; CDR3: CARDIRQRKNSPLHF
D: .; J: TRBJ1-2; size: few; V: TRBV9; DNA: TGTGCCAGCAGCGTAGCTCTGGTGGGGGCGGGCGTTTATGGCTACACCTTC; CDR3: CASSVALVGAGVYGYTF
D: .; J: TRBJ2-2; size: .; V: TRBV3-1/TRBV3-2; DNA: TGTGCCAGCAGCCCCATCAGCCTCACGGACTACACCGGGGAGCTGTTTTTT; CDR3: CASSPISLTDYTGELFF
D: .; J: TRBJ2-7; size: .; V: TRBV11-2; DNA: TGTGCCAGCAGCTCCGGACAGATCTACGAGCAGTACTTC; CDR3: CASSSGQIYEQYF
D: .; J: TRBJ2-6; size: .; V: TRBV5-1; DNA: TGCGCCAGCAGCCTTTCTACTGGGGCCAACGTCCTGACTTTC; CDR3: CASSLSTGANVLTF
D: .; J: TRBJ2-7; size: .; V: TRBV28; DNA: TGTGCCAGCAGAGCACAGGGACCCAGCTCCTACGAGCAGTACTTC; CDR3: CASRAQGPSSYEQYF
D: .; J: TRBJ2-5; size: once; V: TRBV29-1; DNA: TGCAGCCATACAGATATCAAAGAGACCCAGTACTTC; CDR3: CSHTDIKETQYF